This TCR beta chain was found in a study of radiotherapy plus CTLA-4 blockade in lung cancer. The CDR3 consists of 14 residues. Germline CDR1 and CDR2: SGHAT and FQNNGV. Germline trimming cut 4 bases from V and 6 bases from J; bases unmatched to any gene: 3. Produced via immunoSEQ multiplex PCR; TCRdb's table is partial and in-frame only. Of 52,000 or so clones listed, almost 85% are singletons. In this sample, this clone turned up once. This sequence originates from a human donor with non-small cell lung cancer whose response to radiotherapy plus ipilimumab could not be evaluated. The rearrangement uses TRBV11-2 and TRBJ2-4; 10 bases map to TRBD2. Source: peripheral blood, taken from a patient treated with radiotherapy plus ipilimumab. CDR3 protein: CASSSRLAGNIQYF. CDR3 nucleotide sequence: TGTGCCAGCAGCTCTCGACTAGCGGGAAACATTCAGTACTTC.